This T cell receptor (beta chain) is from a study of Graves' ophthalmopathy and Graves' hyperthyroidism. Findings of the study overall: At about 69% sensitivity and about 72% specificity, the model predicted progression of the ophthalmopathy. The authors also found most expanded thyroid clonotypes above 0.001 frequency in blood.

Aged 18 to 65, hyperthyroidism patients had been newly diagnosed, with under 2 months' duration. The PBMCs originated from approximately 10 ml of fresh peripheral blood. This clonotype was detected ten times or more. Its cognate antigen is unknown. The CDR3 sequence is 13 residues long. V lost 5 bases and J 1 base, leaving 8 bases between the germline ends. Amplification of the TCR beta CDR3 regions used RNA transcripts (as template). Scientists carried out first-round RT-PCR using HTBI primers and then a second-round multiplex PCR. TCRdb reprocessed the multiplex PCR reads via MiXCR and lists one record per CDR3 protein. The table has roughly 350,000 distinct CDR3 sequences, about 17% seen once; the top ten hold 2.4%.

The sequenced sample consisted of peripheral blood. The J gene is TRBJ1-1, the V gene TRBV12-3 or TRBV12-4; D is unresolved. This TCR derives from an adult woman with stable Graves' hyperthyroidism. CDR3 in DNA: TGTGCCAGCAGTCCCTCAGGGAACACTGAAGCTTTCTTT. This codes for CASSPSGNTEAFF.